Presented here are 3 T cell receptor beta chains from one specimen sequenced in a study of radiotherapy plus CTLA-4 blockade in lung cancer. The table came from immunoSEQ multiplex PCR; TCRdb's copy has only in-frame clones and leaves some out. Of 70,000 to 90,000 clones detected, about 78% appear once; the ten largest clones hold approximately 24%. The sequencing here drew on peripheral blood, taken from a patient treated with radiotherapy plus ipilimumab. The source of these receptors is a human donor with non-small cell lung cancer whose response to radiotherapy plus ipilimumab could not be evaluated. Some clones in this sample may be carry-over from other donors' samples.

This rearrangement joins TRBV5-1 to TRBJ2-3; TRBD2 agrees at 12 bases. This CDR3 spans 16 amino acids. Germline-derived CDR1 and CDR2 are SGHRS and YFSETQ. J gave up 5 bases and V 0 bases, and 4 bases lay outside the gene matches. CDR3 sequence (DNA): TGCGCCAGCAGCTTGGGGACTAGCGGGGCTGTAGATACGCAGTATTTT. This codes for CASSLGTSGAVDTQYF.

The genes are TRBV28 and TRBJ2-5; 7 nucleotides line up with TRBD1. The ends lost 8 bases at V and 1 base at J; junction bases unmatched: 4. This CDR3 region has 13 residues. The germline gives CDR1 MDHEN, CDR2 SYDVKM. Here the CDR3 reads CASQQGLQETQYF. CDR3 nucleotide sequence: TGTGCCAGCCAACAGGGGCTCCAAGAGACCCAGTACTTC.

This rearrangement joins TRBV28 to TRBJ1-4; D call uncertain. The CDR3 runs 15 residues. With 3 bases removed from V and 4 bases from J, the gap between germline ends came to 12 bases. CDR1 and CDR2 (germline): MDHEN, SYDVKM. CDR3 protein: CASSFLGQFNEKLFF. The CDR3 DNA reads as TGTGCCAGCAGTTTTTTGGGCCAGTTTAATGAAAAACTGTTTTTT.